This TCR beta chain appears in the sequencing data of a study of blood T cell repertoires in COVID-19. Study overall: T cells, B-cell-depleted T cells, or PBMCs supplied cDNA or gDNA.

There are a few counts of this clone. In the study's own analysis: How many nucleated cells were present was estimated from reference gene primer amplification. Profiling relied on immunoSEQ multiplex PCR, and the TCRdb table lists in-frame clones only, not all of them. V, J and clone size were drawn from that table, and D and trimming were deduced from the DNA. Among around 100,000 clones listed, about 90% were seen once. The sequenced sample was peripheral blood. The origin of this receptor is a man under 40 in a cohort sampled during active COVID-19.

In DNA form, the CDR3 reads TGTGCCAGCAGAGGACAGGGCGATAATTCACCCCTCCACTTT. The encoded protein is CASRGQGDNSPLHF. This chain connects TRBV7-2 to TRBJ1-6; 8 bases are a match to TRBD1. This CDR3 has 14 amino acids. Germline V gene sequence: CDR1 SGHTA, CDR2 FQGNSA. Germline trimming cut 6 bases from V and 5 bases from J; bases unmatched to any gene: 3.